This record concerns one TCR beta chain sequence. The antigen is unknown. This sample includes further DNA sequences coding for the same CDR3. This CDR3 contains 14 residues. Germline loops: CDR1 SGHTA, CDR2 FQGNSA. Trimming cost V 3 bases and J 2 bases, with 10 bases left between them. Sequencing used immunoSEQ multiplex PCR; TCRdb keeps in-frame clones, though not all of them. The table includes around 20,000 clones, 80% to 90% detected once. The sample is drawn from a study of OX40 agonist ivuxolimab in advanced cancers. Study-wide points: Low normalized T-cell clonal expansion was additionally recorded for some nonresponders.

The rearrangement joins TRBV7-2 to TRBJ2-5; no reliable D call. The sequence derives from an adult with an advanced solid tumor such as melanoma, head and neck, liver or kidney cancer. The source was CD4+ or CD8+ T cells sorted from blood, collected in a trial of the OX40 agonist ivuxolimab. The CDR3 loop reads CASSFQTGQETQYF. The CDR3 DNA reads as TGTGCCAGCAGCTTTCAGACGGGTCAAGAGACCCAGTACTTC. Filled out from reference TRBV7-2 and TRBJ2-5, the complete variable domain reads GAGVSQSPSNKVTEKGKDVELRCDPISGHTALYWYRQSLGQGLEFLIYFQGNSAPDKSGLPSDRFSAERTGGSVSTLTIQRTQQEDSAVYLCASSFQTGQETQYFGPGTRLLVL.